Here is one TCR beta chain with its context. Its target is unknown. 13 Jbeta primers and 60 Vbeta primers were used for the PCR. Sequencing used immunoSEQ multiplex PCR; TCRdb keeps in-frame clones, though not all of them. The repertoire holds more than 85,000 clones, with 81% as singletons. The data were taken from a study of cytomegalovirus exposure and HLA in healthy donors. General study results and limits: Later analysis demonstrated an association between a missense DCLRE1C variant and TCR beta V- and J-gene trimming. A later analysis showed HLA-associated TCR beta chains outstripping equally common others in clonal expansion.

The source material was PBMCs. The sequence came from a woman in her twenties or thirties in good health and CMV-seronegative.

The CDR3 DNA reads TGTGCCAGCAGCTTTCAGGGGACGGTGAACACTGAAGCTTTCTTT. Amino acids: CASSFQGTVNTEAFF. The rearrangement uses TRBV7-9 and TRBJ1-1; D may be TRBD1 (6 bases). V was shortened by 3 bases and J by 0 bases, with 11 bases between the two germline ends. The CDR3 is 15 amino acids. The germline gives CDR1 SEHNR, CDR2 FQNEAQ (reference sequence).